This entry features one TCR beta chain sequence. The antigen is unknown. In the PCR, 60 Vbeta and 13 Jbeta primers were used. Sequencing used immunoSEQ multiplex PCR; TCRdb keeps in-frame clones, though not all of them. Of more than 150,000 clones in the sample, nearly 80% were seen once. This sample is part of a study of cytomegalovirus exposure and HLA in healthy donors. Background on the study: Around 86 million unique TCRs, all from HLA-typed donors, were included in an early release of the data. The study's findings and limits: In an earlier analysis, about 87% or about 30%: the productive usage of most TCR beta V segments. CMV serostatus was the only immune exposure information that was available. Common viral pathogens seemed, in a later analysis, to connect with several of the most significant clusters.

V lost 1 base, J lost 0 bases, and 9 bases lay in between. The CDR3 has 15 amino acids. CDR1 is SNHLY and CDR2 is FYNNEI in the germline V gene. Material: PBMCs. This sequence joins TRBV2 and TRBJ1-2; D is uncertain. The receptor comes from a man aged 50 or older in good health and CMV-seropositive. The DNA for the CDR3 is TGTGCCAGCAGTGAAGGGACTACAGCTAACTATGGCTACACCTTC. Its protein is CASSEGTTANYGYTF. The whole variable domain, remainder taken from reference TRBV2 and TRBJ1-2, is EPEVTQTPSHQVTQMGQEVILRCVPISNHLYFYWYRQILGQKVEFLVSFYNNEISEKSEIFDDQFSVERPDGSNFTLKIRSTKLEDSAMYFCASSEGTTANYGYTFGSGTRLTVV.